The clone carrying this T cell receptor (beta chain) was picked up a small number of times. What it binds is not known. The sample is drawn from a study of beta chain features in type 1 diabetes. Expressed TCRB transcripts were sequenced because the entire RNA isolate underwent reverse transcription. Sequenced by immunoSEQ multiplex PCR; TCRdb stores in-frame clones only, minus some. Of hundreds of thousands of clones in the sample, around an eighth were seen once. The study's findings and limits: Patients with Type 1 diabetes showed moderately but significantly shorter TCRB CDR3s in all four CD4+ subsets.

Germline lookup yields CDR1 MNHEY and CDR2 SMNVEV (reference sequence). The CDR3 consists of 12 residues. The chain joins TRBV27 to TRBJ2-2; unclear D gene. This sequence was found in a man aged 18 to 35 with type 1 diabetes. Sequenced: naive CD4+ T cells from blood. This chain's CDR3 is CGRPHVGGELFF. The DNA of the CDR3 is TGTGGACGTCCCCACGTTGGCGGGGAGCTGTTTTTT.